The clone carrying this T cell receptor (beta chain) was recorded only once. Sequenced by immunoSEQ multiplex PCR; TCRdb stores in-frame clones only, minus some. Of 250,000 to 350,000 clones in the sample, around 90% are singletons; the top ten hold roughly 2.2%. The CDR3 has 14 residues. From germline, CDR1 is MGHDK and CDR2 SYGVNS. With 1 base removed from V and 3 bases from J, the gap between germline ends came to 8 bases. This entry comes from a study of blood T cell repertoires in COVID-19. About the research overall: Nucleic acid was either cDNA or gDNA, and it came from T cells, B-cell-depleted T cells, or PBMCs.

The sample taken for sequencing was peripheral blood. The V gene is TRBV25-1, the J gene TRBJ2-3; D might be TRBD2 (6 bases). The sequence derives from a woman aged 45-65 years who had recovered from COVID-19. In nucleotides, the CDR3 is TGTGCCAGCAGTGAATCTCGGGGGACAGATACGCAGTATTTT. This translates into CASSESRGTDTQYF.